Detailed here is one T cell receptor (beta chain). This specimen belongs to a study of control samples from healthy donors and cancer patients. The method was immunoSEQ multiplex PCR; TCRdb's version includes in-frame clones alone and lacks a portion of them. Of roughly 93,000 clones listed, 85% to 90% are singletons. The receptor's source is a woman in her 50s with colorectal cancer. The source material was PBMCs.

The CDR3 bases are TGTGCCAGTACTGGGGGAGTTGGCATTCAGTACTTC. It yields the protein CASTGGVGIQYF. V and J are TRBV28 and TRBJ2-4; D is possibly TRBD1 or TRBD2 (5 bases each). Germline V lookup: CDR1 MDHEN, CDR2 SYDVKM. The germline V and J ends were trimmed by 9 bases and 9 bases, with 15 bases remaining between them. The CDR3 totals 12 residues. Full variable domain (missing parts from reference TRBV28 and TRBJ2-4): DVKVTQSSRYLVKRTGEKVFLECVQDMDHENMFWYRQDPGLGLRLIYFSYDVKMKEKGDIPEGYSVSREKKERFSLILESASTNQTSMYLCASTGGVGIQYFGAGTRLSVL.